Given below is one TCR beta chain in context. Its specificity is unknown. Germline CDR1 MNHEY, CDR2 SMNVEV (reference sequence). V gave up 7 bases and J gave up 3 bases, with 18 bases separating them. The CDR3 sequence is 15 residues long. The sample originates from a study of CD8 T cells in Susac syndrome. At the level of the study: When their blood was taken, the Susac syndrome patients had either not yet had any therapy, were taking corticosteroids, or were taking intravenous immunoglobulin alone.

RNA, at about 0.45 to 1 ug, was reverse transcribed with random hexamers. By means of immunoSEQ multiplex PCR, TCR beta CDR3 spanning 54 Vbeta and 13 Jbeta underwent amplification. In TCRdb, the immunoSEQ multiplex PCR reads were re-called with MiXCR into one record per CDR3 protein. The sample lists about 110,000 distinct CDR3 sequences; less than 95% were seen once. Overall study findings and caveats: Susac CD8+ cells expanded clonally the most in TEMRA cells and in active patients.

Diagnostic criteria defined recently for definite or probable disease were met by the Susac syndrome patients. The V gene is TRBV27, the J gene TRBJ2-5; D is possibly TRBD1 (6 bases). The clonotype comes from a human donor with Susac syndrome. The source material was CD8+ T cells from PBMCs. CDR3 DNA sequence: TGTGCCAGCATATCATTCAGAGGGGGAGAAGAGACCCAGTACTTC. It codes for CASISFRGGEETQYF.